A single sample gave rise to the 26 T cell receptor beta chains below, sequenced in a study of Graves' ophthalmopathy and Graves' hyperthyroidism. As the template, RNA transcripts were used to amplify TCR beta CDR3 regions. A first-round RT-PCR used HTBI primers, followed by a second-round multiplex PCR. TCRdb ran MiXCR on the multiplex PCR reads and lists one entry per CDR3 protein. The table includes about 400,000 distinct CDR3 sequences, around 16% detected once. The sample consisted of peripheral blood. The receptors were sampled from a woman between 18 and 29 years old with Graves' ophthalmopathy.

The table lists this clonotype with many counts. This rearrangement joins TRBV12-3 or TRBV12-4 to TRBJ2-7; D is undetermined. This CDR3 region has 13 residues. Trimming left V 3 bases short and J 5 bases short, with 11 bases between. The CDR3 loop reads CASSLVPADEQYF. The CDR3 DNA reads as TGTGCCAGCAGTTTGGTCCCGGCAGACGAGCAGTACTTC.

This clonotype was recorded many times. The chain uses TRBV6-2 or TRBV6-3 and TRBJ2-4, with D possibly matching TRBD2 (5 bases). CDR1 is MNHEY and CDR2 is SVGEGT in the germline V gene. Between the trimmed V and J ends, which lost 5 bases and 2 bases, there was a span of 13 bases. The CDR3 is 15 amino acids. CDR3 sequence: CASSPLGVTKNIQYF. In DNA form, the CDR3 reads TGTGCCAGCAGTCCACTCGGGGTAACCAAAAACATTCAGTACTTC.

This clonotype was counted many times. The germline gene is not matched at one end of the junction; a read error may be the cause. This chain joins TRBV30 and TRBJ1-1; D call uncertain. This CDR3 contains 14 residues. Germline CDR1 is GTSNPN and CDR2 is SVGIG (reference sequence). CDR3 coding DNA: TGTGCCTGGAGCCCTATTACTCCGAGGGCTGAAGCTCTCTTT. Amino acids: CAWSPITPRAEALF.

This clonotype was seen many times. This chain joins TRBV5-1 and TRBJ2-7; D not resolved. V gave up 7 bases and J gave up 4 bases, with 21 bases separating them. The CDR3 spans 15 residues. Germline V CDR1 and CDR2: SGHRS, YFSETQ. CDR3 sequence: CASLPGPQIHYEQYF. DNA for the CDR3: TGCGCCAGCCTCCCCGGCCCGCAAATCCATTACGAGCAGTACTTC.

This clonotype was seen many times. The chain carries TRBV11-2 and TRBJ1-1; 10 bases line up with TRBD1. The CDR3 is made up of 16 amino acids. From germline, CDR1 is SGHAT and CDR2 FQNNGV. The junction had 8 bases not matched to a gene; V was cut back by 3 bases and J by 4 bases. This chain's CDR3 is CASSFDRGQLSTEAFF. CDR3 in DNA: TGTGCCAGCAGCTTCGACAGGGGGCAGCTTAGCACTGAAGCTTTCTTT.

This clonotype was detected many times. The genes are TRBV29-1 and TRBJ2-5, with 9 bases matching TRBD1. The CDR3 sequence is 12 residues long. Germline CDR1 reads SQVTM; CDR2 reads ANQGSEA. V trimming: 7 bases; J trimming: 5 bases; junction bases outside the gene matches: 5. The CDR3 DNA reads TGCAGCGGTTACAGGGGGCTGGAGACCCAGTACTTC. This translates into CSGYRGLETQYF.

The chain is built from TRBV28 and TRBJ1-1, with 8 bases that match TRBD1. The germline V gene encodes CDR1 MDHEN and CDR2 SYDVKM. V shed 6 bases and J 4 bases; nucleotides not matched to a gene: 10. This CDR3 spans 15 amino acids. The CDR3 here is CASRKQGDGGTEAFF. Here the CDR3 DNA reads TGTGCCAGCAGAAAACAGGGGGATGGGGGCACTGAAGCTTTCTTT. The full variable domain, rest sourced from reference TRBV28 and TRBJ1-1, is DVKVTQSSRYLVKRTGEKVFLECVQDMDHENMFWYRQDPGLGLRLIYFSYDVKMKEKGDIPEGYSVSREKKERFSLILESASTNQTSMYLCASRKQGDGGTEAFFGQGTRLTVV.

Many counts were recorded for this clonotype. The rearrangement joins TRBV20-1 to TRBJ2-2; D possibly matches TRBD1 or TRBD2 (6 bases each). This CDR3 comprises 15 residues. In germline, CDR1 is DFQATT, CDR2 SNEGSKA (reference sequence). Trimming left V 4 bases short and J 4 bases short, with 16 bases between. The CDR3 DNA reads TGCAGTGCTACAGTCCTAGGAGGGGGCACCGGGGAGCTGTTTTTT. Translated: CSATVLGGGTGELFF.

This clonotype was detected many times. This rearrangement joins TRBV12-3 or TRBV12-4 to TRBJ2-2; D is uncertain. The V and J ends lost 3 bases and 5 bases respectively, with 10 bases between them. The CDR3 extends over 14 amino acids. This chain's CDR3 is CASSFWRSTGELFF. CDR3 DNA sequence: TGTGCCAGCAGTTTCTGGCGGTCGACCGGGGAGCTGTTTTTT.

The genes are TRBV19 and TRBJ1-5; 8 bases fit TRBD1. Trimming took 4 bases from V and 7 from J; bases not matched to a gene: 9. Germline V gene sequence: CDR1 LNHDA, CDR2 SQIVND (reference sequence). This CDR3 contains 15 residues. The CDR3 here is CASSKTGQGGQPQHF. In nucleotides, the CDR3 is TGTGCCAGTAGTAAGACTGGACAGGGCGGACAGCCCCAGCATTTT.

The sample holds many counts of this clonotype. The chain couples TRBV25-1 to TRBJ2-2; D not resolved. The CDR3 consists of 16 residues. The germline V gene has CDR1 MGHDK and CDR2 SYGVNS. V was pared by 6 bases and J by 5 bases, with 19 bases between. CDR3 bases: TGTGCCAGCAGCCCCCCTCGTTTTGATCGGACCGGGGAGCTGTTTTTT. It translates to CASSPPRFDRTGELFF.

Here the CDR3 reads CASSPAPGQTQYF. The CDR3 DNA reads as TGTGCCAGCAGCCCCGCCCCGGGGCAGACCCAGTACTTC. The chain links TRBV12-3 or TRBV12-4 to TRBJ2-5, with D possibly called TRBD1 or TRBD2 (5 bases each). The CDR3 spans 13 residues. Trimming left V 6 bases short and J 6 bases short, with 14 bases between.

This clonotype was picked up a small number of times. This chain connects TRBV7-9 to TRBJ2-7; tentative D call: TRBD1 (6 bases). In germline, CDR1 is SEHNR, CDR2 FQNEAQ (reference sequence). The CDR3 spans 14 residues. V was clipped by 2 bases and J by 6 bases, with 14 bases between them. In DNA form, the CDR3 reads TGTGCCAGCAGCTTAAGGGACATTATCTCCGAGCAGTACTTC. This encodes CASSLRDIISEQYF.

This clonotype came up many times. V is TRBV6-1 and J is TRBJ1-1; a possible D gene is TRBD1 (6 bases). The CDR3 loop spans 16 amino acids. Germline V gives CDR1 MNHNS, CDR2 SASEGT. V was clipped by 5 bases and J by 1 base, with 17 bases between them. The chain's CDR3 is CASSPLVRGGNTEAFF. DNA of the CDR3: TGTGCCAGCAGTCCGCTTGTCAGGGGAGGGAACACTGAAGCTTTCTTT.

A word on this clonotype: A read error may explain this, as a much larger clone is one base away. J is TRBJ1-5 and V is TRBV7-3; D might be TRBD1 (5 bases). Germline CDR1 and CDR2: SGHTA and FQGTGA. Trimming stripped 6 bases from V and 7 bases from J, with 16 bases between. The CDR3 is 14 residues long. This CDR3 reads CASRQTRGRQPQHF. CDR3 bases: TGTGCCAGCAGACAAACAAGGGGCCGCCAGCCCCAGCATTTT.

This clonotype was observed many times. The V call is TRBV7-6, the J call TRBJ2-2; no reliable D call. CDR1 is SGHVS and CDR2 is FNYEAQ in the germline V gene. The CDR3 length is 14 residues. Between the trimmed V and J ends, which lost 5 bases and 4 bases, there was a span of 11 bases. The CDR3 bases are TGTGCCAGCAGCGCCCACCCAGGCACCGGGGAGCTGTTTTTT. Translation gives CASSAHPGTGELFF.

This clonotype showed up many times. V and J are TRBV6-2 or TRBV6-3 and TRBJ2-7; D gene ambiguous. Trimming left V 4 bases short and J 0 bases short, with 13 bases between. The CDR3 is made up of 15 amino acids. Germline V gene lookup returns CDR1 MNHEY and CDR2 SVGEGT. CDR3 coding DNA: TGTGCCAGCAGTTCTCCGGCACTTAGCTCCTACGAGCAGTACTTC. It is translated as CASSSPALSSYEQYF.

This clonotype appeared a few times. The chain has TRBV7-3 and TRBJ2-5; possibly TRBD2 for D (6 bases). CDR3 length: 15 amino acids. With 1 base removed from V and 4 bases from J, the gap between germline ends came to 13 bases. The V gene's germline CDR1 is SGHTA and CDR2 FQGTGA. Here the CDR3 reads CASSLNPGASETQYF. CDR3 in DNA: TGTGCCAGCAGCTTAAACCCGGGAGCTTCAGAGACCCAGTACTTC.

This clonotype was counted at least ten times. Written as DNA, the CDR3 is TGTGCCAGCAGTGTAGCGAGGGGCTCCTACGAGCAGTACTTC. Its translation is CASSVARGSYEQYF. V usage is TRBV28 and J usage is TRBJ2-7; D could derive from TRBD1 or TRBD2 (5 bases each). Per the germline V gene, CDR1 is MDHEN and CDR2 is SYDVKM. CDR3 length: 14 amino acids. Deletions cut 5 bases from V and 0 bases from J, with 11 bases between.

The gene calls are TRBV3-1 and TRBJ2-7; D is unresolved. V lost 0 bases, J lost 0 bases, and 6 bases lay in between. The CDR3 totals 14 residues. CDR1 is LGHDT, CDR2 YNNKEL, per germline (reference sequence). For the CDR3, the DNA is TGTGCCAGCAGCCAAGATTCGACCTCCTACGAGCAGTACTTC. It is translated as CASSQDSTSYEQYF.

This clonotype was detected many times. The gene calls are TRBV12-3 or TRBV12-4 and TRBJ2-7; D possibly corresponds to TRBD2 (5 bases). V was clipped by 4 bases and J by 1 base, with 11 bases between them. The CDR3 has 14 amino acids. The CDR3 spells CASSYRGLSYEQYF. The CDR3 DNA reads TGTGCCAGCAGTTATCGCGGGCTGTCCTACGAGCAGTACTTC.

This clonotype was seen at least ten times. This chain connects TRBV7-8 to TRBJ1-3; D may be TRBD1 (6 bases). The CDR3 totals 17 residues. Germline CDR1 is SGHVS and CDR2 is FQNEAQ. Trimming removed 5 bases at V and 0 bases at J, with 17 bases between. CDR3 loop: CASSTKQGTSSGNTIYF. Here the CDR3 DNA reads TGTGCCAGCAGCACAAAACAGGGAACCAGCTCTGGAAACACCATATATTTT.

This clonotype was counted many times. The chain recombines TRBV10-3 with TRBJ1-2, with no clear D. The CDR3 has 13 amino acids. CDR1 is ENHRY and CDR2 is SYGVKD in the germline V gene. Trimming took off 0 bases at V and 6 bases at J, with 8 bases between the two ends. CDR3 region: CAISESRVNGYTF. DNA of the CDR3: TGTGCCATCAGTGAGTCTAGGGTGAATGGCTACACCTTC.

This clonotype was counted at least ten times. The chain recombines TRBV11-2 with TRBJ1-5, with D hard to call. Germline CDR1 and CDR2: SGHAT and FQNNGV. Trimming stripped 5 bases from V and 11 bases from J, with 10 bases between. This CDR3 comprises 11 residues. CDR3 DNA sequence: TGTGCCAGCAGCATCGGCGGGACCCAGCATTTT. It translates to CASSIGGTQHF.

This clonotype was seen ten or more times. The chain uses TRBV2 and TRBJ1-2, with 7 bases fitting TRBD1. Germline CDR1 is SNHLY and CDR2 is FYNNEI. The CDR3 is 14 amino acids. The J segment lost 3 bases and the V segment lost 6 bases, leaving 7 bases of the junction unmatched. The CDR3: CASRPDREDYGYTF. The CDR3 DNA sequence: TGTGCCAGCAGGCCTGACAGGGAGGACTATGGCTACACCTTC.

The V and J genes are TRBV7-3 and TRBJ1-6; 9 bases match TRBD1. Germline V gives CDR1 SGHTA, CDR2 FQGTGA. The trim removed 5 bases at V and 7 bases at J, leaving 6 bases unmatched. The CDR3 loop spans 15 amino acids. The CDR3 nucleotides are TGTGCCAGCAGCCCCGACAGGGGGGGGAATTCACCCCTCCACTTT. Its translation is CASSPDRGGNSPLHF.